This T cell receptor beta chain stems from a study of blood T cells in healthy people across ages. Caucasian individuals from Russia who were healthy and aged roughly 6 to 100 acted as donors. Germline-derived CDR1 and CDR2 are SGHRS and YFSETQ. The V end lost 3 bases, the J end lost 1 base, and 12 bases lay between the germline ends. The CDR3 totals 15 residues. Through a sample-barcoded 5' primer and a J-beta primer mix, a second PCR was run for 7 to 11 cycles. No fewer than 2.5 million CDR3-containing paired-end reads came from each sample. TCRdb passed the 5' RACE reads through MiXCR, listing each CDR3 protein once. The sample carries about 780,000 distinct CDR3 sequences, about 47% recorded once.

The chain couples TRBV5-1 to TRBJ2-3, with D unclear. This TCR was recovered from a man older than 75 in good health. The sample comprised blood. The CDR3 reads CASSWVGTGTDTQYF. CDR3 sequence (DNA): TGCGCCAGCAGCTGGGTCGGTACTGGCACAGATACGCAGTATTTT.